This entry lists 19 T cell receptor beta chains sequenced from one sample in a study of control samples from healthy donors and cancer patients. The method was immunoSEQ multiplex PCR; TCRdb's version includes in-frame clones alone and lacks a portion of them. Of about 58,000 clones detected, 85% to 90% appear once; the ten largest clones hold 5.5% to 7%. Sequencing used PBMCs. The receptors here all came from a man aged 55 to 69 with colorectal cancer.

The chain links TRBV4-2 to TRBJ1-1, with TRBD1 matching 10 bases. V shed 3 bases and J 6 bases; nucleotides not matched to a gene: 10. The CDR3 extends over 16 amino acids. The germline V gene encodes CDR1 LGHNA and CDR2 YNFKEQ. The CDR3 DNA follows: TGTGCCAGCAGCCACCCTTTAGGACAGGGGGTCTCTGAAGCTTTCTTT. Its translation: CASSHPLGQGVSEAFF.

The V call is TRBV7-2, the J call TRBJ2-2, with 9 bases fitting TRBD1. Germline assignment: CDR1 SGHTA and CDR2 FQGNSA. V was pared by 4 bases and J by 4 bases, with 7 bases of the junction left unmatched. The length of the CDR3 is 16 residues. The CDR3 nucleotides read TGTGCCAGCAGCTACTCCGGGACAGGGTCCACCGGGGAGCTGTTTTTT. Translation: CASSYSGTGSTGELFF.

The rearrangement links TRBV27 to TRBJ2-7; D uncertain. CDR3 length: 14 amino acids. V was cut by 2 bases and J by 0 bases, with 8 bases left in between. Germline CDR1 MNHEY, CDR2 SMNVEV (reference sequence). In nucleotides, the CDR3 is TGTGCCAGCAGTTTACAGTCCAGCTCCTACGAGCAGTACTTC. It yields the protein CASSLQSSSYEQYF.

V usage is TRBV4-1 and J usage is TRBJ1-6; 8 bases are shared with TRBD1. Germline CDR1 MGHRA, CDR2 YSYEKL. The CDR3 is 15 residues long. The junction had 9 bases not matched to a gene; V was cut back by 4 bases and J by 10 bases. CDR3 sequence: CASSPRDRRYSPLHF. The CDR3 bases are TGCGCCAGCAGCCCCCGGGACAGGAGATACTCACCCCTCCACTTT.

CDR3 nucleotide sequence: TGTGCCAGCAGCTTATTTGGGACAGGGGCATACGAGCAGTACTTC. Translation gives CASSLFGTGAYEQYF. The genes are TRBV7-2 and TRBJ2-7; 10 bases match TRBD1. Per germline, CDR1 SGHTA and CDR2 FQGNSA. This CDR3 is built from 15 residues. The J segment lost 4 bases and the V segment lost 2 bases, leaving 5 bases of the junction unmatched.

The chain couples TRBV5-8 to TRBJ1-2; maybe TRBD1 (6 bases). CDR3 length equals 14 residues. V shed 6 bases and J shed 2 bases, with 14 bases lying between them. The germline V gene encodes CDR1 SGHTS and CDR2 YDEGEE. This CDR3 is CASTAWGANYGYTF. The DNA for the CDR3 is TGTGCCAGCACTGCTTGGGGGGCGAACTATGGCTACACCTTC.

This clone has only a few counts. V and J are TRBV5-1 and TRBJ1-1; TRBD1 matches at 10 bases. V was pared by 4 bases and J by 10 bases, with 7 bases of the junction left unmatched. CDR1 and CDR2 (germline): SGHRS, YFSETQ. There are 13 residues in the CDR3. The CDR3: CASSTGTGVVAFF. CDR3 sequence (DNA): TGCGCCAGCAGCACCGGGACAGGGGTGGTAGCTTTCTTT.

The rearrangement joins TRBV4-3 to TRBJ1-5; no clear D. The CDR3 sequence is 13 residues long. CDR1 is LGHNA and CDR2 is YSLEER in the germline V gene. Trimming stripped 2 bases from V and 4 bases from J, with 6 bases between. The CDR3 coding sequence is TGCGCCAGCAGCCAACTCCAAAATCAGCCCCAGCATTTT. Translation gives CASSQLQNQPQHF.

The chain carries TRBV6-5 and TRBJ2-5; 10 bases are a match to TRBD2. V was pared by 6 bases and J by 5 bases, with 6 bases of the junction left unmatched. Germline V lookup: CDR1 MNHEY, CDR2 SVGAGI. This CDR3 has 14 amino acids. The CDR3 loop reads CASRLAGPRETQYF. The CDR3 coding sequence is TGTGCCAGCAGACTAGCGGGGCCCCGGGAGACCCAGTACTTC.

The chain recombines TRBV7-8 with TRBJ2-3; 9 nucleotides agree with TRBD2. This CDR3 region has 16 residues. V was pared by 3 bases and J by 2 bases, with 6 bases of the junction left unmatched. Germline V gene lookup returns CDR1 SGHVS and CDR2 FQNEAQ. The CDR3 DNA is TGTGCCAGCAGCTTTAGGCTAGCGGGGATCACAGATACGCAGTATTTT. Protein: CASSFRLAGITDTQYF.

The V call is TRBV18, the J call TRBJ2-2; tentative D call: TRBD1 (7 bases). Germline V gene lookup returns CDR1 KGHSH and CDR2 LQKENI. Trimming removed 4 bases at V and 0 bases at J, with 12 bases between. The CDR3 runs 16 residues. CDR3 region: CASSRGGGSNTGELFF. Here the CDR3 DNA reads TGTGCCAGCTCACGTGGAGGGGGCTCGAACACCGGGGAGCTGTTTTTT.

This clone was seen only once. This chain links TRBV7-2 with TRBJ2-7; D unresolved. V shed 0 bases and J shed 3 bases, with 9 bases lying between them. CDR3 length: 14 amino acids. CDR1 SGHTA and CDR2 FQGNSA come from the germline V gene. The CDR3 spells CASSLAITIYEQYF. Here the CDR3 DNA reads TGTGCCAGCAGCTTAGCGATCACCATCTACGAGCAGTACTTC. The variable domain in full, with the rest retrieved from reference TRBV7-2 and TRBJ2-7, is GAGVSQSPSNKVTEKGKDVELRCDPISGHTALYWYRQSLGQGLEFLIYFQGNSAPDKSGLPSDRFSAERTGGSVSTLTIQRTQQEDSAVYLCASSLAITIYEQYFGPGTRLTVT.

The chain has TRBV30 and TRBJ1-2; D call uncertain. Germline V lookup: CDR1 GTSNPN, CDR2 SVGIG (reference sequence). V lost 3 bases and J 0 bases, leaving 8 bases between the germline ends. The CDR3 loop spans 13 amino acids. Here the CDR3 reads CAWRGLSNYGYTF. The CDR3 nucleotides read TGTGCCTGGAGAGGACTCTCTAACTATGGCTACACCTTC.

This chain uses TRBV5-1 with TRBJ2-5; 8 positions match TRBD1. The V segment lost 0 bases and the J segment 3 bases; nucleotides outside the gene matches: 4. Germline CDR1 SGHRS, CDR2 YFSETQ. The CDR3 is 15 residues long. CDR3 DNA sequence: TGCGCCAGCAGCTTGGTAGGGACAGGAGAAGAGACCCAGTACTTC. It yields the protein CASSLVGTGEETQYF.

The chain recombines TRBV23-1 with TRBJ1-3; TRBD1 matches at 9 bases. TRBV23-1 is annotated as an ORF whose role is uncertain. The V gene end was trimmed by 3 bases and the J gene end by 0 bases; junction bases not matched to a gene: 12. The CDR3 loop spans 19 amino acids. The CDR3 loop is CASSQHTGGRSHSGNTIYF. CDR3 DNA: TGCGCCAGCAGTCAGCACACAGGGGGCCGTAGCCACTCTGGAAACACCATATATTTT.

The chain uses TRBV5-4 and TRBJ2-3; D is undetermined. The CDR3 contains 15 residues. The V and J ends lost 0 bases and 3 bases respectively, with 11 bases between them. Germline CDR1 is SGHNT and CDR2 is YYREEE (reference sequence). The CDR3 is CASSLASPITDTQYF. CDR3 nucleotides: TGTGCCAGCAGCTTGGCCAGCCCGATAACAGATACGCAGTATTTT.

The chain carries TRBV28 and TRBJ1-2; D is unresolved. Germline CDR1 is MDHEN and CDR2 is SYDVKM. Trimming cost V 3 bases and J 7 bases, with 9 bases left between them. The CDR3 is made up of 12 amino acids. The CDR3 region has the DNA TGTGCCAGCAGTTTCCTCCAGGCTGGCTACACCTTC. This gives the protein CASSFLQAGYTF.

The chain links TRBV13 to TRBJ2-3, with 10 bases lining up with TRBD2. V shed 5 bases and J 7 bases; nucleotides not matched to a gene: 15. The CDR3 has 17 amino acids. The V gene's germline CDR1 is PRHDT and CDR2 FYEKMQ (reference sequence). CDR3 residues: CASSPRGAGGQGNTQYF. CDR3 DNA sequence: TGTGCCAGCAGCCCCCGGGGAGCGGGGGGGCAAGGGAATACGCAGTATTTT.

This chain uses TRBV6-1 with TRBJ1-5; 7 bases are a match to TRBD1. J lost 9 bases, V lost 5 bases, and 13 bases had no gene match. Germline assignment: CDR1 MNHNS and CDR2 SASEGT. The CDR3 extends over 15 amino acids. The chain's CDR3 is CASSLQQGTGRPQHF. The CDR3 bases are TGTGCCAGCAGTTTACAACAGGGGACCGGCAGGCCCCAGCATTTT.